The present entry profiles one T cell receptor beta chain with its context. Its antigen is currently unknown. V gave up 0 bases and J gave up 7 bases; unmatched junction bases: 14. Germline-derived CDR1 and CDR2 are SGHRS and YFSETQ. The CDR3 totals 18 residues. The data derive from a study of T-cell memory formation after mild COVID-19. General study findings and limits: Clonal second-wave expansions that peaked on day 37 had unconfirmed SARS-CoV-2 specificity. Some SARS-CoV-2-responding clones were already detected in memory before infection. The study found contracting CD4+ clones mainly in CM and EM and contracting CD8+ clones in EMRA.

TCRdb reanalysed the 5' RACE reads using MiXCR and keeps one entry per CDR3 protein. This sample has 100,000 to 150,000 distinct CDR3 sequences, with about 6.5% found just once. The TCR comes from an adult woman who had mild COVID-19 (a few samples of this study predate the infection). Cell type and time point are not known. Material: PBMCs or a T cell subset sorted from them (not recorded which). The chain recombines TRBV5-1 with TRBJ2-7, with TRBD1 matching 12 bases. This chain's CDR3 is CASSLGPGTGGAGLEQYF. Here the CDR3 DNA reads TGCGCCAGCAGCTTGGGTCCGGGGACAGGGGGCGCCGGTTTGGAGCAGTACTTC.